The 7 T cell receptor beta chains listed next were all sequenced from one sample in a study of blood T cell repertoires in COVID-19. This table comes from immunoSEQ multiplex PCR, and its TCRdb copy is limited to in-frame clones, with some not included. Seen here are some 45,000 clones, roughly 89% observed once, and the top ten hold approximately 15%. The source material was peripheral blood. The receptors originated from a man aged 60 to 75 with active COVID-19.

V is TRBV5-1 and J is TRBJ1-2; 7 positions agree with TRBD1. The CDR3 is 13 amino acids. J lost 6 bases, V lost 2 bases, and 4 bases had no gene match. CDR1 is SGHRS and CDR2 is YFSETQ in the germline V gene. The CDR3 region is CASSLQGLDGYTF. The CDR3 bases are TGCGCCAGCAGCTTACAGGGGCTCGATGGCTACACCTTC.

The V and J genes are TRBV13 and TRBJ1-4; D gene unclear. The germline CDR1 and CDR2 sequences are PRHDT and FYEKMQ (reference sequence). This CDR3 contains 14 residues. Trimming removed 0 bases from V and 2 bases from J, with 4 bases in between. The CDR3 reads CASSLGATNEKLFF. DNA for the CDR3: TGTGCCAGCAGCTTAGGCGCGACTAATGAAAAACTGTTTTTT.

This rearrangement joins TRBV28 to TRBJ1-6; D is perhaps TRBD1 (5 bases). In germline, CDR1 is MDHEN, CDR2 SYDVKM. The CDR3 is 14 residues long. Trimming removed 6 bases from V and 9 bases from J, with 15 bases in between. The CDR3 bases are TGTGCCAGCAGGGGGCAGGGTTTTAGTTCACCCCTCCACTTT. Translation: CASRGQGFSSPLHF. The whole variable domain, filled in from reference TRBV28 and TRBJ1-6, reads DVKVTQSSRYLVKRTGEKVFLECVQDMDHENMFWYRQDPGLGLRLIYFSYDVKMKEKGDIPEGYSVSREKKERFSLILESASTNQTSMYLCASRGQGFSSPLHFGNGTRLTVT.

The rearrangement joins TRBV4-1 to TRBJ2-2; D may be TRBD1 (5 bases). This CDR3 has 15 residues. V was clipped by 5 bases and J by 1 base, with 11 bases between them. CDR1 and CDR2 from the germline V gene are MGHRA and YSYEKL. In nucleotides, the CDR3 is TGCGCCAGCAGCTTCACGACAGTGAACACCGGGGAGCTGTTTTTT. It yields the protein CASSFTTVNTGELFF.

The count of this clone is one. J is TRBJ1-1 and V is TRBV18; weak D call: TRBD1 (6 bases). The V gene's germline CDR1 is KGHSH and CDR2 LQKENI. The CDR3 has 14 amino acids. The ends were cut back, 3 bases at V and 2 bases at J, with 10 bases in the middle. CDR3 nucleotides: TGTGCCAGCTCACCTGGACAGCCAAACACTGAAGCTTTCTTT. Translated: CASSPGQPNTEAFF.

The CDR3: CASSVPGGTEAFF. CDR3 nucleotide sequence: TGTGCCAGCAGCGTTCCCGGAGGCACTGAAGCTTTCTTT. This sequence joins TRBV9 and TRBJ1-1; no firm D call. The CDR3 is 13 amino acids. Trimming pared 2 bases from V and 4 bases from J, leaving 9 bases between. CDR1 SGDLS and CDR2 YYNGEE come from the germline V gene.

This clone occurred a few times. The CDR3 is CATSEGGQPQHF. In DNA, the CDR3 is TGTGCCACCAGTGAGGGAGGTCAGCCCCAGCATTTT. The chain is built from TRBV24-1 and TRBJ1-5; no reliable D call. Trimming stripped 4 bases from V and 6 bases from J, with 6 bases between. The V gene's germline CDR1 is KGHDR and CDR2 SFDVKD. This CDR3 spans 12 amino acids.